This T cell receptor beta chain was obtained from a study of shared clonotypes between healthy human individuals. CDR1 MGHRA and CDR2 YSYEKL come from the germline V gene. After removal of 4 bases from V and 4 bases from J, the junction contained 11 bases not matched to a gene. The length of the CDR3 is 18 residues. Sequenced by immunoSEQ multiplex PCR; TCRdb stores in-frame clones only, minus some. The sample consists of about 520,000 clones, over 70% of them appearing once. The sequencing input was PBMCs. This clonotype was obtained from a woman in her thirties or forties in good health. Some clones in this sample may be carry-over from other donors' samples. The rearrangement links TRBV4-1 to TRBJ2-2; 11 bases align to TRBD2. The CDR3 DNA reads as TGCGCCAGCAGCCGGCAGGGCACCACTAGCGGGGGCACCGGGGAGCTGTTTTTT. This translates into CASSRQGTTSGGTGELFF.